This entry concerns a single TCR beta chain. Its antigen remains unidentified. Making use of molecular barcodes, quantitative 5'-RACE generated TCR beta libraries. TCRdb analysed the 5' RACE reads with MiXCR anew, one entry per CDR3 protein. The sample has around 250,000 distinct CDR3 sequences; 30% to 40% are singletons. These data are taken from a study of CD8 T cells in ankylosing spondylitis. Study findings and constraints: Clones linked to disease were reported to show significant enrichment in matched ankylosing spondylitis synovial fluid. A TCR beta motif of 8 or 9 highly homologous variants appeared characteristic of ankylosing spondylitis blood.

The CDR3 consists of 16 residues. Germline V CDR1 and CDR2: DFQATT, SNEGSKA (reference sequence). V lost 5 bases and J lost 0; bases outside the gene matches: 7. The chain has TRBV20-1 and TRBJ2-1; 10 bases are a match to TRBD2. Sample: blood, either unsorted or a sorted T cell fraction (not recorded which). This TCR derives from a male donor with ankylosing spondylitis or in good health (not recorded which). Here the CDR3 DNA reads TGCAGTGCTCATCTAGCGGGGGCCCGCTCCTACAATGAGCAGTTCTTC. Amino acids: CSAHLAGARSYNEQFF.